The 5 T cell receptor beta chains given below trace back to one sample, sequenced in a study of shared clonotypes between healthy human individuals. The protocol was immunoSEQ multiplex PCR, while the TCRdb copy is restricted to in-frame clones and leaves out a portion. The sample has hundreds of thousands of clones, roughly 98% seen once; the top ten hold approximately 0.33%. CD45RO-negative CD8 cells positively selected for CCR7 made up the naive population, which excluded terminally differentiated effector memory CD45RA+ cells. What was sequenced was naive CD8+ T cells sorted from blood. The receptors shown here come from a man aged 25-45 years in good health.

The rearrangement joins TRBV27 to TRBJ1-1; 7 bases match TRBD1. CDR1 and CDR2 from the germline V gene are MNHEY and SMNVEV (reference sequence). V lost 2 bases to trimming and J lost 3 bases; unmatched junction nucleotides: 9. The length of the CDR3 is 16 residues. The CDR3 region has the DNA TGTGCCAGCAGTTTACTCCGACAGGGCAGTGACACTGAAGCTTTCTTT. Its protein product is CASSLLRQGSDTEAFF.

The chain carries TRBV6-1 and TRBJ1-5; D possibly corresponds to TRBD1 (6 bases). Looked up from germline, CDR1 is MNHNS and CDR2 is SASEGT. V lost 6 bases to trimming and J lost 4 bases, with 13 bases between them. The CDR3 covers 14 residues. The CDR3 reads CASRITGINQPQHF. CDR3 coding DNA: TGTGCCAGCAGAATCACAGGGATTAATCAGCCCCAGCATTTT.

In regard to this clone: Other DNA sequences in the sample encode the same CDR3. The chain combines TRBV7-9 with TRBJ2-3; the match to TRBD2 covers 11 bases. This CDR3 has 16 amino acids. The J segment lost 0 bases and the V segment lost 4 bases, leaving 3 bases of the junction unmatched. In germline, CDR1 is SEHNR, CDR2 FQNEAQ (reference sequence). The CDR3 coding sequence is TGTGCCAGCAGCTCGAGGACTAGCGGGAGCACAGATACGCAGTATTTT. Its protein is CASSSRTSGSTDTQYF.

The CDR3 spells CASSYSSGVPDYGYTF. The DNA for the CDR3 is TGTGCCAGCAGTTACTCGAGTGGGGTGCCCGACTATGGCTACACCTTC. The V and J genes are TRBV6-5 and TRBJ1-2, with D unresolved. Trimming pared 0 bases from V and 3 bases from J, leaving 14 bases between. Per the germline V gene, CDR1 is MNHEY and CDR2 is SVGAGI. The CDR3 runs to 16 residues.

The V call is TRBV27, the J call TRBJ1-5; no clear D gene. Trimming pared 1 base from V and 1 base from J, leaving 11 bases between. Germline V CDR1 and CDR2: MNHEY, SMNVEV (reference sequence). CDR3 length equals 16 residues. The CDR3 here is CASSLWSPGSNQPQHF. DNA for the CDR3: TGTGCCAGCAGTTTATGGTCTCCCGGCAGCAATCAGCCCCAGCATTTT.